This T cell receptor beta chain came from a study of blood T cell repertoires in COVID-19. Germline-derived CDR1 and CDR2 are SSHAT and FNYEAQ (reference sequence). This CDR3 spans 14 amino acids. Sequenced by immunoSEQ multiplex PCR; TCRdb stores in-frame clones only, minus some. The sample includes 110,000 or so clones, over 60% of them seen just once. For this clone: The junction and the germline gene differ at one end; a read error may be behind it.

The sample taken for sequencing was peripheral blood. The source of this sequence is a human donor in a cohort sampled during active COVID-19. The rearrangement links TRBV7-7 to TRBJ2-3; perhaps TRBD2 as D (6 bases). The CDR3 DNA reads TGTGCTAGCAGCACGGGGGAGGGCACAGATACGCAGTATTTT. Translating it yields CASSTGEGTDTQYF.